These 27 T cell receptor beta chains came from one sample sequenced in a study of CD8 T cells in ankylosing spondylitis. TCRdb itself ran the 5' RACE reads through MiXCR, one entry per CDR3 protein. The sample consists of just over 350,000 distinct CDR3 sequences, 20% of them appearing once. The specimen sequenced was blood, either unsorted or a sorted T cell fraction (not recorded which). The receptors originated from a male donor with ankylosing spondylitis or in good health (not recorded which).

The chain has TRBV6-6 and TRBJ2-1; weak D call: TRBD1 (5 bases). The CDR3 sequence is 12 residues long. Germline lookup yields CDR1 MNHNY and CDR2 SVGAGI (reference sequence). V was trimmed by 6 bases and J by 9 bases, leaving 12 bases between them. DNA for the CDR3: TGTGCCAGCAGCCCTATCGACAGTGAGCAGTTCTTC. Protein: CASSPIDSEQFF.

This clonotype was observed a few times. The chain has TRBV4-1 and TRBJ2-1; D is uncertain. CDR3 length equals 14 residues. The V end was cut by 0 bases, the J end by 6 bases, with 9 bases between. The V gene's germline CDR1 is MGHRA and CDR2 YSYEKL. This CDR3 is CASSQDVVGNEQFF. DNA of the CDR3: TGCGCCAGCAGCCAAGACGTAGTGGGCAATGAGCAGTTCTTC.

This clonotype appeared many times. The CDR3 DNA reads as TGTGCCAATCTGCCCAGGCAGCTCACAGATACGCAGTATTTT. Amino acid sequence: CANLPRQLTDTQYF. The rearrangement links TRBV7-3 to TRBJ2-3; no clear D gene. CDR3 length: 14 residues. Per germline, CDR1 SGHTA and CDR2 FQGTGA. V was clipped by 10 bases and J by 2 bases, with 16 bases between them.

The sample holds a few counts of this clonotype. The rearrangement uses TRBV27 and TRBJ2-7, with 7 bases fitting TRBD2. This CDR3 comprises 13 residues. The germline gives CDR1 MNHEY, CDR2 SMNVEV (reference sequence). V was clipped by 3 bases and J by 4 bases; unmatched bases: 3. CDR3 region: CASSLKRGYEQYF. In DNA form, the CDR3 reads TGTGCCAGCAGTTTGAAGCGGGGTTACGAGCAGTACTTC.

The chain couples TRBV11-2 to TRBJ2-5, with D tentatively TRBD2 (7 bases). CDR1 and CDR2 from the germline V gene are SGHAT and FQNNGV. This CDR3 contains 16 residues. Trimming cost V 0 bases and J 5 bases, with 16 bases left between them. The CDR3 coding sequence is TGTGCCAGCAGCTTAGAATGGCGGGGGCTTGGGGAGACCCAGTACTTC. Its protein is CASSLEWRGLGETQYF.

This clonotype appeared many times. This rearrangement joins TRBV6-1 to TRBJ2-5; 8 nucleotides line up with TRBD1. The V and J ends lost 6 bases and 4 bases, in that order; junction bases with no gene match: 4. This CDR3 is 13 amino acids long. The germline V gene encodes CDR1 MNHNS and CDR2 SASEGT. CDR3 sequence reads: CASSPDRGETQYF. Here the CDR3 DNA reads TGTGCCAGCAGCCCCGACAGGGGAGAGACCCAGTACTTC.

This clonotype was seen ten or more times. This chain uses TRBV12-3 or TRBV12-4 with TRBJ2-3, with D unresolved. The ends were cut back, 1 base at V and 5 bases at J, with 1 base in the middle. This CDR3 is 11 amino acids long. CDR3 nucleotide sequence: TGTGCCAGCAGTTTAGTAGATACGCAGTATTTT. It codes for CASSLVDTQYF.

This clonotype was detected a few times. The rearrangement joins TRBV10-3 to TRBJ2-7, with a tentative D call TRBD2 (5 bases). The germline V gene encodes CDR1 ENHRY and CDR2 SYGVKD. The CDR3 loop spans 13 amino acids. With 4 bases removed from V and 1 base from J, the gap between germline ends came to 8 bases. CDR3 amino acids: CAISVRESYEQYF. In nucleotides, the CDR3 is TGTGCCATCAGTGTACGGGAATCCTACGAGCAGTACTTC.

This clonotype was counted between two and nine times. V gene TRBV6-1 combines with J gene TRBJ1-1; D may be TRBD1 (5 bases). Trimming shortened V by 6 bases and J by 7 bases, and 12 bases separated the two germline ends. Germline V lookup: CDR1 MNHNS, CDR2 SASEGT. The length of the CDR3 is 12 residues. Here the CDR3 reads CASSRGGVEAFF. CDR3 DNA: TGTGCCAGCAGCCGTGGGGGGGTTGAAGCTTTCTTT.

The sample holds many counts of this clonotype. This chain connects TRBV14 to TRBJ2-1, with a weak D call TRBD1 (6 bases). CDR1 is SGHDN, CDR2 FVKESK, per germline. V dropped 4 bases and J dropped 0 bases, with 10 bases sitting between them. CDR3 length: 15 residues. Here the CDR3 reads CASSRGQSSYNEQFF. The CDR3 bases are TGTGCCAGCAGCCGAGGACAGAGCTCCTACAATGAGCAGTTCTTC.

This clonotype has a handful of counts. The chain joins TRBV5-6 to TRBJ2-7; D is unclear. The V end lost 2 bases, the J end lost 0 bases, and 9 bases lay between the germline ends. Germline CDR1 is SGHDT and CDR2 is YYEEEE. The CDR3 has 14 amino acids. Here the CDR3 DNA reads TGTGCCAGCAGCTTTGGGTACAGCTCCTACGAGCAGTACTTC. Encoded protein: CASSFGYSSYEQYF.

This chain links TRBV24-1 with TRBJ2-3; weak D call: TRBD2 (5 bases). V gave up 4 bases and J gave up 4 bases, with 14 bases separating them. Germline V gives CDR1 KGHDR, CDR2 SFDVKD. The CDR3 totals 15 residues. The CDR3 reads CATSDTRTGADTQYF. CDR3 DNA: TGTGCCACCAGTGACACCCGGACTGGGGCAGATACGCAGTATTTT.

As for this clonotype: This sequence may be a read error, since a much larger clone differs from it by one base. The chain links TRBV2 to TRBJ2-5, with a possible D match to TRBD2 (6 bases). Per germline, CDR1 SNHLY and CDR2 FYNNEI. This CDR3 is built from 13 residues. Trimming left V 6 bases short and J 1 base short, with 9 bases between. CDR3 in amino acids: CASRSGGQETQYF. CDR3 bases: TGTGCCAGCAGATCCGGGGGCCAAGAGACCCAGTACTTC.

The gene calls are TRBV2 and TRBJ2-5, with D possibly matching TRBD2 (6 bases). The V end was cut by 6 bases, the J end by 3 bases, with 20 bases between. The CDR3 runs 16 residues. Germline values: CDR1 SNHLY, CDR2 FYNNEI. The CDR3 nucleotides are TGTGCCAGCAGCGAACTCGTTCCGGGGGAAAAAGAGACCCAGTACTTC. Protein product: CASSELVPGEKETQYF. Full variable domain (missing parts from reference TRBV2 and TRBJ2-5): EPEVTQTPSHQVTQMGQEVILRCVPISNHLYFYWYRQILGQKVEFLVSFYNNEISEKSEIFDDQFSVERPDGSNFTLKIRSTKLEDSAMYFCASSELVPGEKETQYFGPGTRLLVL.

Only one count was recorded for this clonotype. An end of the junction differs from the germline gene, which may be a read error. The chain couples TRBV20-1 to TRBJ2-5, with 9 bases that match TRBD2. Germline assignment: CDR1 DFQATT and CDR2 SNEGSKA (reference sequence). The CDR3 extends over 17 amino acids. This CDR3 reads CCARDRWLAGYQETQYF. CDR3 bases: TGCTGTGCTAGAGATCGCTGGCTAGCGGGGTATCAAGAGACCCAGTACTTC.

V is TRBV7-3 and J is TRBJ2-2, with TRBD2 matching over 8 bases. CDR3 size: 14 residues. The J segment lost 3 bases and the V segment lost 6 bases, leaving 3 bases of the junction unmatched. Germline CDR1 reads SGHTA; CDR2 reads FQGTGA. CDR3 bases: TGTGCCAGCAGACCGGGAGGGGACACCGGGGAGCTGTTTTTT. Its protein product is CASRPGGDTGELFF.

The CDR3: CASSASQAYEQYF. CDR3 nucleotides: TGTGCCAGCAGCGCCTCACAGGCCTACGAGCAGTACTTC. The V call is TRBV7-9, the J call TRBJ2-7; TRBD1 might be the D (5 bases). The germline CDR1 and CDR2 sequences are SEHNR and FQNEAQ (reference sequence). Between the trimmed V and J ends, which lost 5 bases and 2 bases, there was a span of 10 bases. The CDR3 contains 13 residues. Variable domain in full (rest from reference TRBV7-9 and TRBJ2-7): DTGVSQNPRHKITKRGQNVTFRCDPISEHNRLYWYRQTLGQGPEFLTYFQNEAQLEKSRLLSDRFSAERPKGSFSTLEIQRTEQGDSAMYLCASSASQAYEQYFGPGTRLTVT.

The rearrangement links TRBV7-8 to TRBJ1-1; D gene uncertain. The CDR3 has 12 amino acids. Germline loops: CDR1 SGHVS, CDR2 FQNEAQ. V was trimmed by 6 bases and J by 6 bases, leaving 11 bases between them. The CDR3 DNA is TGTGCCAGCAGGCAGGCTTCCTCTGAAGCTTTCTTT. Translating gives CASRQASSEAFF.

This clonotype showed up just a few times. The chain employs TRBV29-1 and TRBJ2-1; D ambiguous. The germline CDR1 and CDR2 sequences are SQVTM and ANQGSEA. V gave up 5 bases and J gave up 4 bases, with 9 bases separating them. The CDR3 runs to 12 residues. The CDR3 DNA follows: TGCAGCGTTAGGGTTGGGTACAATGAGCAGTTCTTC. This encodes CSVRVGYNEQFF.

In this sample, this clonotype turned up many times. The chain has TRBV4-1 and TRBJ2-1; D might be TRBD1 or TRBD2, each matching 5 bases. The CDR3 runs 16 residues. Germline V gene sequence: CDR1 MGHRA, CDR2 YSYEKL. Trimming took off 1 base at V and 3 bases at J, with 13 bases between the two ends. In nucleotides, the CDR3 is TGCGCCAGCAGCCAAGCCGGGACCACCCTCTACAATGAGCAGTTCTTC. It translates to CASSQAGTTLYNEQFF.

This rearrangement joins TRBV20-1 to TRBJ1-4, with D unclear. CDR1 DFQATT and CDR2 SNEGSKA come from the germline V gene (reference sequence). The CDR3 sequence is 16 residues long. V was clipped by 1 base and J by 6 bases, with 18 bases between them. The CDR3 nucleotides read TGCAGTGCTAGAGTTAGAAATCCTTCCGGGGATGAAAAACTGTTTTTT. Protein: CSARVRNPSGDEKLFF.

This sequence joins TRBV20-1 and TRBJ2-5, with a tentative D call TRBD1 (6 bases). Trimming removed 0 bases at V and 2 bases at J, with 13 bases between. Germline V gene sequence: CDR1 DFQATT, CDR2 SNEGSKA (reference sequence). This CDR3 is 15 amino acids long. The CDR3 DNA reads TGCAGTGCTAGAGATATCACAGGGTTACAAGAGACCCAGTACTTC. Residues: CSARDITGLQETQYF.

The chain joins TRBV12-3 or TRBV12-4 to TRBJ2-3, with D hard to call. Trimming cost V 6 bases and J 2 bases, with 18 bases left between them. This CDR3 has 16 amino acids. As DNA, the CDR3 is TGTGCCAGCAGCCCCACTGGGGTTACGCACACAGATACGCAGTATTTT. Protein product: CASSPTGVTHTDTQYF.

The chain carries TRBV29-1 and TRBJ2-1; 15 nucleotides agree with TRBD2. From germline, CDR1 is SQVTM and CDR2 ANQGSEA. Trimming cost V 1 base and J 4 bases; bases outside gene matches: 2. The length of the CDR3 is 16 residues. The CDR3 nucleotides are TGCAGCGTTGAAGGGGGGACTAGCGGGGGGTACAATGAGCAGTTCTTC. It translates to CSVEGGTSGGYNEQFF.

The genes are TRBV6-4 and TRBJ2-3; TRBD2 matches at 8 bases. V shed 6 bases, J shed 4 bases, and the junction held 9 bases outside the gene matches. The CDR3 spans 15 residues. Per germline, CDR1 MRHNA and CDR2 SNTAGT. The DNA of the CDR3 is TGTGCCAGCAGCCACCGAGCGGGGGTCCCAGATACGCAGTATTTT. Its translation is CASSHRAGVPDTQYF.

This clonotype has ten or more counts. The chain is built from TRBV12-3 or TRBV12-4 and TRBJ1-1, with D unclear. V was cut by 1 base and J by 0 bases, with 9 bases left in between. This CDR3 spans 15 amino acids. The CDR3 nucleotides are TGTGCCAGCAGTTTAGGGGTAGGATTGAACACTGAAGCTTTCTTT. Its translation: CASSLGVGLNTEAFF.

A few counts support this clonotype. V usage is TRBV29-1 and J usage is TRBJ2-7; D not resolved. The CDR3 extends over 13 amino acids. V was clipped by 5 bases and J by 5 bases, with 16 bases between them. Germline loops: CDR1 SQVTM, CDR2 ANQGSEA. CDR3 DNA: TGCAGCGTTTACTGGTCCTTGAGAGACGAGCAGTACTTC. It translates to CSVYWSLRDEQYF.